Listed below are T cell receptor beta chains from one sample, sequenced in a study of shared clonotypes between healthy human individuals. Clones were sequenced by immunoSEQ multiplex PCR, and TCRdb holds only the in-frame ones, with some missing. Of about 2 million clones in the sample, about 95% are singletons; the top ten hold 0.85% to 1.3%. Material for sequencing was naive CD8+ T cells sorted from blood. These receptors came from a man in his late teens or twenties in good health. The CDR3 runs from the conserved cysteine through the conserved F or W. Each record gives: D gene, V gene, clone size, J gene, CDR3 DNA, CDR3 protein. The D gene is left open where the match is weak. Rows give clone size only sometimes, using once, few, many, or a class for an expanded clone.

.	TRBV7-9	.	TRBJ2-1	TGTGCCAGCAGCCCGCGGCAATTTCCCTACAATGAGCAGTTCTTC	CASSPRQFPYNEQFF
TRBD2	TRBV27	.	TRBJ2-7	TGTGCCAGCAGTTTATATAGCGGGTCCTACGAGCAGTACTTC	CASSLYSGSYEQYF
.	TRBV9	once	TRBJ1-1	TGTGCCAGCACCCCGCCTAGTGTGGGGATGAACACTGAAGCTTTCTTT	CASTPPSVGMNTEAFF
.	TRBV6-6	.	TRBJ2-7	TGTGCCAGCAGTTACGTCGGGACGGCCTACGAGCAGTACTTC	CASSYVGTAYEQYF
.	TRBV6-6	.	TRBJ1-5	TGTGCCAGCACCGACGAGGCAGGGCAACAGCCCCAGCATTTT	CASTDEAGQQPQHF
.	TRBV29-1	.	TRBJ2-7	TGCAGCGCCCTAAGCCGGGACCACGAGCAGTACTTC	CSALSRDHEQYF
.	TRBV30	.	TRBJ1-1	TGTGCCTGGACAGGGGTGTTGAACACTGAAGCTTTCTTT	CAWTGVLNTEAFF
.	TRBV28	.	TRBJ1-4	TGTGCCAGCGGGGAGAAGGGGGCTAATGAAAAACTGTTTTTT	CASGEKGANEKLFF
.	TRBV29-1	.	TRBJ2-5	TGCAGCGTTCCGGACAGTCAAGAGACCCAGTACTTC	CSVPDSQETQYF
TRBD2	TRBV7-2	.	TRBJ2-7	TGTGCCAGCAGTTCCCCGATAGCGGGAGTCTACGAGCAGTACTTC	CASSSPIAGVYEQYF
.	TRBV11-2	.	TRBJ2-7	TGTGCCAGCAGCTGGACAGCGGGGTCCTCCTACGAGCAGTACTTC	CASSWTAGSSYEQYF
.	TRBV5-8	.	TRBJ1-2	TGTGCCAGCAGTTTGACAGGAGCGGAGGCGCTAAACTATGGCTACACCTTC	CASSLTGAEALNYGYTF